The next 24 T cell receptor beta chains were all read from a single sample in a study of control samples from healthy donors and cancer patients. Clones were read by immunoSEQ multiplex PCR, and TCRdb kept only the in-frame ones, dropping some. The sample has 75,000 to 100,000 clones, roughly 89% seen once. Sample: blood. All receptors come from a man between 45 and 60 years old in good health.

The rearrangement links TRBV27 to TRBJ1-6; D might be TRBD1 (5 bases). This CDR3 comprises 15 residues. Trimming pared 5 bases from V and 9 bases from J, leaving 17 bases between. Germline CDR1 reads MNHEY; CDR2 reads SMNVEV (reference sequence). CDR3 nucleotide sequence: TGTGCCAGCAGTCCGGGACTAATAAGGGGTTCACCCCTCCACTTT. Protein: CASSPGLIRGSPLHF.

The V call is TRBV21-1, the J call TRBJ2-7. TRBV21-1 corresponds to a pseudogene. The CDR3 spans 16 residues. This chain's CDR3 is CASSKGGGPSSYEQYF. The CDR3, as DNA: TGTGCCAGCAGCAAAGGTGGGGGGCCTAGCTCCTACGAGCAGTACTTC.

The chain has TRBV6-5 and TRBJ1-1, with D unclear. CDR3 length: 14 residues. Trimming shortened V by 4 bases and J by 0 bases, and 9 bases separated the two germline ends. From germline, CDR1 is MNHEY and CDR2 SVGAGI. The CDR3 sequence: CASSSRIMNTEAFF. Written as DNA, the CDR3 is TGTGCCAGCAGTTCCCGGATCATGAACACTGAAGCTTTCTTT.

V is TRBV5-4 and J is TRBJ2-2, with D uncertain. CDR1 is SGHNT, CDR2 YYREEE, per germline (reference sequence). The CDR3 is made up of 14 amino acids. V lost 2 bases to trimming and J lost 0 bases, with 5 bases between them. CDR3 coding DNA: TGTGCCAGCAGCTTACGGTCGAACACCGGGGAGCTGTTTTTT. Its translation is CASSLRSNTGELFF.

The rearrangement links TRBV3-1 (or the pseudogene TRBV3-2) to TRBJ2-2, with 14 positions matching TRBD2. V gave up 1 base and J gave up 0 bases; unmatched junction bases: 4. Per germline, CDR1 LGHDT and CDR2 YNNKEL (reference sequence). CDR3 length equals 19 residues. CDR3: CASSQVGTSGGANTGELFF. In DNA form, the CDR3 reads TGTGCCAGCAGCCAAGTTGGGACTAGCGGGGGTGCGAACACCGGGGAGCTGTTTTTT.

The chain carries TRBV5-8 and TRBJ2-3; D is ambiguous. Trimming took off 0 bases at V and 0 bases at J, with 11 bases between the two ends. The CDR3 spans 16 residues. Germline assignment: CDR1 SGHTS and CDR2 YDEGEE. Here the CDR3 reads CASSLDGRISTDTQYF. Here the CDR3 DNA reads TGTGCCAGCAGCTTGGACGGGCGCATTAGCACAGATACGCAGTATTTT.

The rearrangement joins TRBV19 to TRBJ1-2, with 10 bases fitting TRBD1. Germline V lookup: CDR1 LNHDA, CDR2 SQIVND (reference sequence). Trimming cost V 3 bases and J 0 bases; bases outside gene matches: 7. This CDR3 comprises 17 residues. CDR3 DNA sequence: TGTGCCAGTAGTATCCGGGACAGGGGACGAACTAACTATGGCTACACCTTC. Translation gives CASSIRDRGRTNYGYTF.

V and J are TRBV7-9 and TRBJ1-1; 8 bases agree with TRBD1. V shed 5 bases and J 6 bases; nucleotides not matched to a gene: 2. Germline V gene data show CDR1 as SEHNR and CDR2 as FQNEAQ (reference sequence). The CDR3 loop spans 12 amino acids. For the CDR3, the DNA is TGTGCCAGCAGCGTACAGGGGGCTGAAGCTTTCTTT. It translates to CASSVQGAEAFF.

This clone came up once. The chain carries TRBV24-1 and TRBJ2-1; no reliable D call. Germline V CDR1 and CDR2: KGHDR, SFDVKD. The ends were cut back, 3 bases at V and 0 bases at J, with 8 bases in the middle. This CDR3 comprises 15 residues. CDR3 protein: CATSDPIRSYNEQFF. The CDR3 nucleotides are TGTGCCACCAGTGATCCTATACGCTCCTACAATGAGCAGTTCTTC.

Regarding this clone: At one boundary the junction diverges from the germline segment, which might be a read error. The chain uses TRBV6-2 or TRBV6-3 and TRBJ1-1; D unresolved. Germline V gives CDR1 MNHEY, CDR2 SVGEGT. This CDR3 is 12 amino acids long. Written as DNA, the CDR3 is TGTGCCAGCAGTTACCTGAAAACTGAAGCTTTCTTT. Translating gives CASSYLKTEAFF.

CDR3 sequence: CASSRIAGGLGDTQYF. The CDR3 bases are TGTGCCAGCAGCCGAATAGCGGGGGGGCTTGGAGATACGCAGTATTTT. This chain joins TRBV7-9 and TRBJ2-3; 11 bases fit TRBD2. The V gene's germline CDR1 is SEHNR and CDR2 FQNEAQ (reference sequence). The V segment lost 5 bases and the J segment 5 bases; nucleotides outside the gene matches: 9. The CDR3 contains 16 residues. Using reference TRBV7-9 and TRBJ2-3 for the parts outside the CDR3, the full variable domain is DTGVSQNPRHKITKRGQNVTFRCDPISEHNRLYWYRQTLGQGPEFLTYFQNEAQLEKSRLLSDRFSAERPKGSFSTLEIQRTEQGDSAMYLCASSRIAGGLGDTQYFGPGTRLTVL.

V gene TRBV21-1 combines with J gene TRBJ2-6; whether TRBD1, the table's D call, matches the DNA was not checked. TRBV21-1 is listed as a pseudogene. The length of the CDR3 is 14 residues. CDR3 residues: CASSKAPRANVLTF. DNA of the CDR3: TGTGCCAGCAGCAAAGCCCCCAGGGCCAACGTCCTGACTTTC.

The chain joins TRBV5-6 to TRBJ1-1; D unclear. This CDR3 region has 12 residues. CDR1 is SGHDT, CDR2 YYEEEE, per germline. The germline V and J ends were trimmed by 0 bases and 7 bases, with 7 bases remaining between them. CDR3: CASSLADGEAFF. The CDR3 DNA reads as TGTGCCAGCAGCTTGGCCGATGGTGAAGCTTTCTTT.

The rearrangement links TRBV24-1 to TRBJ2-2, with a tentative D call TRBD1 (6 bases). In germline, CDR1 is KGHDR, CDR2 SFDVKD. This CDR3 is built from 15 residues. Deletions cut 7 bases from V and 0 bases from J, with 11 bases between. The CDR3 region has the DNA TGTGCCACCAGAGCTACAGGGTCGAACACCGGGGAGCTGTTTTTT. Translation gives CATRATGSNTGELFF.

The chain has TRBV25-1 and TRBJ1-2; 8 bases align to TRBD1. Germline values: CDR1 MGHDK, CDR2 SYGVNS. Trimming at V came to 5 bases and at J to 1 base, leaving 6 bases not matched to a gene. The length of the CDR3 is 15 residues. The CDR3 DNA reads TGTGCCAGCAGTCATGGACAGGGAGTTAACTATGGCTACACCTTC. Translated: CASSHGQGVNYGYTF.

V and J are TRBV5-1 and TRBJ1-2; 7 bases are shared with TRBD1. Germline loops: CDR1 SGHRS, CDR2 YFSETQ. The length of the CDR3 is 14 residues. Unmatched junction bases numbered 14, after V lost 7 bases and J lost 8 bases. CDR3 amino acids: CASVMTGRAGGYTF. For the CDR3, the DNA is TGCGCCAGCGTGATGACAGGGAGGGCCGGGGGCTACACCTTC.

J is TRBJ2-6 and V is TRBV3-1 (or the pseudogene TRBV3-2); TRBD1 is a possible D gene (6 bases). The germline CDR1 and CDR2 sequences are LGHDT and YNNKEL (reference sequence). The germline V and J ends were trimmed by 4 bases and 3 bases, with 10 bases remaining between them. This CDR3 comprises 15 residues. The chain's CDR3 is CASSPQGSGANVLTF. In nucleotides, the CDR3 is TGTGCCAGCAGCCCCCAGGGGAGTGGGGCCAACGTCCTGACTTTC.

The rearrangement links TRBV6-5 to TRBJ2-7; D gene ambiguous. The CDR3 consists of 16 residues. Germline V gene sequence: CDR1 MNHEY, CDR2 SVGAGI. V was clipped by 0 bases and J by 3 bases, with 15 bases between them. In nucleotides, the CDR3 is TGTGCCAGCAGTTACTCGTCACAGCCCCTAGACTACGAGCAGTACTTC. It encodes CASSYSSQPLDYEQYF.

The rearrangement joins TRBV9 to TRBJ1-2; no definite D call. V was pared by 1 base and J by 2 bases, with 6 bases between. This CDR3 spans 13 amino acids. Per the germline V gene, CDR1 is SGDLS and CDR2 is YYNGEE. CDR3 protein: CASSVNGNYGYTF. The CDR3 DNA sequence: TGTGCCAGCAGCGTAAACGGAAACTATGGCTACACCTTC.

J is TRBJ2-7 and V is TRBV18; possibly TRBD1 or TRBD2 for D (6 bases each). The CDR3 is 17 residues long. The germline CDR1 and CDR2 sequences are KGHSH and LQKENI. The V gene lost 2 bases and the J gene lost 3 bases, with 20 bases spanning the gap. The CDR3 is CASSPGGGGEFDYEQYF. The CDR3 DNA reads TGTGCCAGCTCACCAGGGGGCGGAGGGGAGTTCGACTACGAGCAGTACTTC.

This sequence joins TRBV2 and TRBJ1-5; D gene ambiguous. Trimming took 1 base from V and 6 from J, leaving 13 bases between them. The CDR3 sequence is 15 residues long. Per germline, CDR1 SNHLY and CDR2 FYNNEI. The CDR3 bases are TGTGCCAGCAGTGAAGTCGGTGGGAAAGGTCAGCCCCAGCATTTT. Translation gives CASSEVGGKGQPQHF.

The chain uses TRBV6-5 and TRBJ2-4, with 9 bases matching TRBD2. The CDR3 totals 14 residues. Trimming at V came to 10 bases and at J to 2 bases, leaving 6 bases not matched to a gene. Germline lookup yields CDR1 MNHEY and CDR2 SVGAGI. Here the CDR3 reads CATSSGGSKNIQYF. CDR3 bases: TGTGCCACCTCCAGCGGGGGGTCCAAAAACATTCAGTACTTC.

The V gene is TRBV11-3, the J gene TRBJ1-2, with D possibly matching TRBD1 (6 bases). The CDR3 spans 15 residues. Trimming took 2 bases from V and 7 from J, leaving 17 bases between them. Per the germline V gene, CDR1 is SGHNT and CDR2 is YENEEA. The CDR3 here is CASSLRPGAGGGYTF. The CDR3 nucleotides read TGTGCCAGCAGCTTACGGCCGGGGGCGGGAGGTGGCTACACCTTC. The full variable domain, in which reference TRBV11-3 and TRBJ1-2 provide the parts outside the CDR3, is EAGVVQSPRYKIIEKKQPVAFWCNPISGHNTLYWYLQNLGQGPELLIRYENEEAVDDSQLPKDRFSAERLKGVDSTLKIQPAELGDSAVYLCASSLRPGAGGGYTFGSGTRLTVV.

The chain employs TRBV5-1 and TRBJ1-2; perhaps TRBD1 as D (5 bases). The CDR3 has 12 amino acids. Germline assignment: CDR1 SGHRS and CDR2 YFSETQ. The V and J ends lost 3 bases and 9 bases respectively, with 12 bases between them. CDR3 coding DNA: TGCGCCAGCAGCTGGGACCTCCGGAGCTACACCTTC. Its protein is CASSWDLRSYTF.